The table lists the clone carrying this TCR beta chain with a few counts. Each CDR3 protein gets one entry after TCRdb re-called the PCR reads with MiXCR. The sample lists about 640,000 distinct CDR3 sequences, about 20% occurring once. This record belongs to a study of molecular identifiers for immune sequencing clone quantification. The CDR3 totals 16 residues. The germline gives CDR1 MNHNS, CDR2 SASEGT. V lost 8 bases, J lost 4 bases, and 21 bases lay in between. The V and J genes are TRBV6-1 and TRBJ2-1, with D possibly matching TRBD1 (5 bases). The sample comprised naive CD8+ T cells from blood, with Jurkat cell RNA spiked in. Subset defined: FACS-sorted CD8+CD4-CCR7+CD45RA+ naive T cells. The receptor was derived from a human donor in good health. Some libraries in this study had Jurkat cell RNA spiked in. The CDR3 DNA follows: TGTGCCAGCGCGACAACAGGTAACTACAGGTACAATGAGCAGTTCTTC. Translated: CASATTGNYRYNEQFF.